This TCR beta chain was sequenced for a study of shared clonotypes between healthy human individuals. Trimming took 1 base from V and 5 from J, leaving 8 bases between them. CDR1 and CDR2 from the germline V gene are SGHTA and FQGNSA. The CDR3 extends over 13 amino acids. Some clones are missing from TCRdb's copy, which holds only in-frame ones; the method was immunoSEQ multiplex PCR. Of some 2,500,000 clones in the sample, 80% to 95% were seen once. This chain joins TRBV7-2 and TRBJ2-5; D uncertain. The sequencing input was naive CD4+ T cells from PBMCs. Subset described: CD45RA+ positively selected. The receptor comes from a man younger than 35 in good health. Some clones in this sample may be carry-over from other donors' samples. The CDR3 sequence: CASSLEFTETQYF. For the CDR3, the DNA is TGTGCCAGCAGCTTAGAGTTTACGGAGACCCAGTACTTC.